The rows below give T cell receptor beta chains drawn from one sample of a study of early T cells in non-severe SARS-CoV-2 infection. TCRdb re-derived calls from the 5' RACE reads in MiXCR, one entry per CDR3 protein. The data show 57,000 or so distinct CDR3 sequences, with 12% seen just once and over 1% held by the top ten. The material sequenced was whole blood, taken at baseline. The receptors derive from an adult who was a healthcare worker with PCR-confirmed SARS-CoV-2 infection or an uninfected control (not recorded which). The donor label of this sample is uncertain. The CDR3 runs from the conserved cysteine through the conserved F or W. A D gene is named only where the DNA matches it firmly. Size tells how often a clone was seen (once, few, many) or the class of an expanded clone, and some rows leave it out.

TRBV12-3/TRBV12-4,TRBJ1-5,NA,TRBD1,CASSYRDRSNQPQHF,TGTGCCAGCAGTTACCGGGACAGGAGCAATCAGCCCCAGCATTTT
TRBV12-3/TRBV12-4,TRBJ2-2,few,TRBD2,CASSLILAGSGELFF,TGTGCCAGCAGTTTAATCCTAGCGGGGTCTGGGGAGCTGTTTTTT
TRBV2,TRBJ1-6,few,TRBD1,CASFTGTGNSPLHF,TGTGCCAGCTTTACCGGGACAGGGAATTCACCCCTCCACTTT
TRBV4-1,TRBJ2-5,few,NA,CASRPTLSRLVGETQYF,TGCGCCAGCAGGCCTACCCTCTCTAGATTAGTGGGTGAGACCCAGTACTTC
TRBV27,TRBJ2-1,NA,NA,CASSLAGTAGEQFF,TGTGCCAGCAGCCTAGCAGGAACGGCCGGTGAGCAGTTCTTC
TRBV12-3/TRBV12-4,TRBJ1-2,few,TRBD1,CASTLQGATNYGYTF,TGTGCCAGCACCCTACAGGGGGCGACTAACTATGGCTACACCTTC
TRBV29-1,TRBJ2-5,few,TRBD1,CSVEQGAGETQYF,TGCAGCGTTGAGCAGGGGGCAGGGGAGACCCAGTACTTC
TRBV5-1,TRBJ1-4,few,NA,CASSLTMDSMGEKLFF,TGCGCCAGCAGCTTGACCATGGACAGTATGGGTGAAAAACTGTTTTTT
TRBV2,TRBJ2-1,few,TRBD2,CASRTTSGGRSYNEQFF,TGTGCCAGCAGGACGACTAGCGGGGGAAGATCCTACAATGAGCAGTTCTTC
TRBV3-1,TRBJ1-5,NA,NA,CASSQDRNQPQHF,TGTGCCAGCAGCCAAGATCGGAATCAGCCCCAGCATTTT
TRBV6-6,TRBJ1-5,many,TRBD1,CASSYGGGQGNQPQHF,TGTGCCAGCAGTTACGGAGGGGGACAGGGAAATCAGCCCCAGCATTTT
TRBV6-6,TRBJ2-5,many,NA,CASSYGGETQYF,TGTGCCAGCAGTTATGGTGGGGAGACCCAGTACTTC
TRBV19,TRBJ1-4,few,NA,CASLDRKNEKLFF,TGTGCCAGCCTTGACAGAAAGAATGAAAAACTGTTTTTT
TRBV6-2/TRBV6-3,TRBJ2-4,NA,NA,CASSYQVVAKNIQYF,TGTGCCAGCAGTTACCAGGTGGTAGCCAAAAACATTCAGTACTTC
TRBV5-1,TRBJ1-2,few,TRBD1,CASSLTGKYGYTF,TGCGCCAGCAGCCTGACAGGGAAGTATGGCTACACCTTC
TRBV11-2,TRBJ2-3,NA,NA,CASSSLASTTDTQYF,TGTGCCAGCAGCTCCTTGGCAAGTACCACAGATACGCAGTATTTT
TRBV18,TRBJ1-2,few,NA,CASSRSQEQGYTF,TGTGCCAGCTCACGCTCGCAGGAGCAGGGCTACACCTTC
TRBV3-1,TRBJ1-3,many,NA,CASSLDRFSGNTIYF,TGTGCCAGCAGCCTAGACAGATTCTCTGGAAACACCATATATTTT
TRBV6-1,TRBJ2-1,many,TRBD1,CASIRDRGSYEQFF,TGTGCCAGCATCCGGGACAGGGGGAGTTATGAGCAGTTCTTC
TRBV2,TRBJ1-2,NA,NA,CASRATDEYGYTF,TGTGCCAGCAGGGCGACAGATGAATATGGCTACACCTTC
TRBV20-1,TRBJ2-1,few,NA,CSAPGWVGDNEQFF,TGCAGTGCTCCTGGCTGGGTGGGAGACAATGAGCAGTTCTTC
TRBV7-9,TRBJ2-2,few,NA,CASSPRTGIGELFF,TGTGCCAGCAGCCCAAGAACAGGGATCGGGGAGCTGTTTTTT
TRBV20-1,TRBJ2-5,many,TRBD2,CSARVPLAGETQYF,TGCAGTGCTAGAGTCCCCCTAGCGGGCGAGACCCAGTACTTC
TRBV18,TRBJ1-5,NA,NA,CASSPAGRRSNQPQHF,TGTGCCAGCTCACCAGCAGGGCGGCGAAGCAATCAGCCCCAGCATTTT
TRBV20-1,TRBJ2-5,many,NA,CSATRDVVKTQYF,TGCAGTGCTACCAGGGACGTAGTGAAGACCCAGTACTTC
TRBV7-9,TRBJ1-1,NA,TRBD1,CASSLYLAGGQNTEAFF,TGTGCCAGCAGCTTATATTTGGCAGGGGGCCAGAACACTGAAGCTTTCTTT
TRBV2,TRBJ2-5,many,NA,CASGTRQETQYF,TGTGCCAGCGGGACTCGACAAGAGACCCAGTACTTC
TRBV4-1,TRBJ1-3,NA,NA,CASSQDPPNTIYF,TGCGCCAGCAGCCAAGATCCCCCAAACACCATATATTTT
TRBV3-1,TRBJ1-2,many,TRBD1,CASSQAGGYGYTF,TGTGCCAGCAGCCAAGCAGGGGGTTATGGCTACACCTTC
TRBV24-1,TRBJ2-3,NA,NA,CATSDLTVTDTQYF,TGTGCCACCAGTGACCTGACAGTTACAGATACGCAGTATTTT
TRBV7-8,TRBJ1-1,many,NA,CASSLRAGPEAFF,TGTGCCAGCAGCTTACGAGCTGGACCTGAAGCTTTCTTT
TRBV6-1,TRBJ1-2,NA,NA,CASNLDIVANYGYTF,TGTGCCAGCAACCTCGACATAGTAGCTAACTATGGCTACACCTTC
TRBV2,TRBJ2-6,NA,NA,CASSEAGSGANVLTF,TGTGCCAGCAGTGAAGCGGGATCGGGGGCCAACGTCCTGACTTTC
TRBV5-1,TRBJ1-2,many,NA,CASSLEGQTMGYTF,TGCGCCAGCAGCTTGGAAGGACAGACAATGGGCTACACCTTC
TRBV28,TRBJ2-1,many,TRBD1,CASSFGTGDKNEQFF,TGTGCCAGCAGTTTCGGGACAGGGGATAAAAATGAGCAGTTCTTC
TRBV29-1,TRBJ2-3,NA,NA,CSAAGVGADTQYF,TGCAGCGCCGCCGGGGTCGGGGCAGATACGCAGTATTTT
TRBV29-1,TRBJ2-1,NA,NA,CSVRPQKNNEQFF,TGCAGCGTTAGGCCTCAGAAAAACAATGAGCAGTTCTTC
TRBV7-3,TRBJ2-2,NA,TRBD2,CASRLAGPTGELFF,TGTGCCAGCAGGTTAGCGGGACCGACCGGGGAGCTGTTTTTT
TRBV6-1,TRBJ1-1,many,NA,CASSEDGVREAFF,TGTGCCAGCAGTGAAGATGGTGTGAGGGAAGCTTTCTTT
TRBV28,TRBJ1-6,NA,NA,CASSFLDLSGLSNSPLHF,TGTGCCAGCAGTTTTCTTGATTTGTCGGGACTGAGCAATTCACCCCTCCACTTT
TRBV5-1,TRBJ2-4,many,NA,CASRTSTSGSAKNIQYF,TGCGCCAGCAGGACATCTACCTCTGGGTCCGCCAAAAACATTCAGTACTTC
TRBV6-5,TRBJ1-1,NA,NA,CASSSFDTEAFF,TGTGCCAGCAGTTCTTTCGACACTGAAGCTTTCTTT
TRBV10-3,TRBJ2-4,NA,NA,CAISESAQGRSIQYF,TGTGCCATCAGTGAGTCGGCTCAGGGAAGAAGCATTCAGTACTTC
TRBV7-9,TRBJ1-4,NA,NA,CASSILKRSNEKLFF,TGTGCCAGCAGCATACTCAAGAGGTCTAATGAAAAACTGTTTTTT
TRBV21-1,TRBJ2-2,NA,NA,CASSIEPGNTGELFF,TGTGCCAGCAGCATCGAACCGGGGAACACCGGGGAGCTGTTTTTT
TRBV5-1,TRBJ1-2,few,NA,CASSLVRGDGYTF,TGCGCCAGCAGCTTGGTCCGGGGAGATGGCTACACCTTC
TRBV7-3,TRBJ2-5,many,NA,CASSLTLDISLETQYF,TGTGCCAGCAGCTTAACCTTGGACATTTCCTTAGAGACCCAGTACTTC
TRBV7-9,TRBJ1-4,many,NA,CASSLGEATNEKLFF,TGTGCCAGCAGCTTAGGCGAAGCAACTAATGAAAAACTGTTTTTT
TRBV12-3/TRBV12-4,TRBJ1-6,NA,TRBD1,CASSKTGINSPLHF,TGTGCCAGCAGTAAGACAGGGATTAATTCACCCCTCCACTTT
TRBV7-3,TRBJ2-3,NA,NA,CASSLTYEATDTQYF,TGTGCCAGCAGCTTAACCTACGAGGCGACAGATACGCAGTATTTT
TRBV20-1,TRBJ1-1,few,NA,CSARVDRNTEAFF,TGCAGTGCTAGAGTGGACAGGAACACTGAAGCTTTCTTT
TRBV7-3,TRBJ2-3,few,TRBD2,CASSQGTSRGTDTQYF,TGTGCCAGCAGCCAAGGGACTAGCCGGGGCACAGATACGCAGTATTTT
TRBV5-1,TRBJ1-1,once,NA,CASSSVGAATEAFF,TGCGCCAGCAGCTCGGTAGGGGCAGCCACTGAAGCTTTCTTT
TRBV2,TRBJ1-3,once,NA,CASNQGSPGNTIYF,TGTGCCAGCAATCAGGGGTCCCCTGGAAACACCATATATTTT
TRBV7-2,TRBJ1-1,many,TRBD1,CASSPDRGRRNTEAFF,TGTGCCAGCAGCCCCGACAGGGGGCGAAGGAACACTGAAGCTTTCTTT
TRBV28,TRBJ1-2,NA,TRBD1,CASSVRDRGPYGYTF,TGTGCCAGCAGTGTCCGGGACAGGGGGCCCTATGGCTACACCTTC
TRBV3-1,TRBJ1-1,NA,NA,CASRRTNTEAFF,TGTGCCAGCCGTCGTACCAACACTGAAGCTTTCTTT